This entry lists 15 T cell receptor beta chains sequenced from one sample in a study of blood T cell repertoires in COVID-19. This table comes from immunoSEQ multiplex PCR, and its TCRdb copy is limited to in-frame clones, with some not included. The data hold 25,000 or so clones, with 75% to 90% observed a single time. The sample taken for sequencing was peripheral blood. All receptors come from a human donor with acute or convalescent COVID-19. The donor label of this sample is uncertain.

The chain recombines TRBV5-1 with TRBJ1-1; possible D gene TRBD1, 5 bases. The CDR3 consists of 15 residues. V lost 4 bases and J lost 0, with 13 bases in between. Germline V lookup: CDR1 SGHRS, CDR2 YFSETQ. CDR3 in DNA: TGCGCCAGCAGCGTATCGACAGCCTTGAACACTGAAGCTTTCTTT. Translation gives CASSVSTALNTEAFF.

The CDR3 here is CASSAGTILQPTNEKLFF. As DNA, the CDR3 is TGTGCCAGCAGTGCCGGGACTATCCTCCAGCCGACTAATGAAAAACTGTTTTTT. This chain joins TRBV6-1 and TRBJ1-4; D perhaps matches TRBD1 (5 bases). This CDR3 is built from 18 residues. Trimming pared 4 bases from V and 2 bases from J, leaving 20 bases between. Germline V lookup: CDR1 MNHNS, CDR2 SASEGT.

The chain combines TRBV5-4 with TRBJ2-5; weak D call: TRBD1 (6 bases). Germline V gene sequence: CDR1 SGHNT, CDR2 YYREEE (reference sequence). V was cut by 4 bases and J by 3 bases, with 13 bases left in between. There are 14 residues in the CDR3. CDR3 amino acids: CASSPRTAEETQYF. CDR3 in DNA: TGTGCCAGCAGCCCCCGGACAGCGGAAGAGACCCAGTACTTC.

V and J are TRBV30 and TRBJ2-2, with a weak D call TRBD1 (6 bases). This CDR3 has 14 residues. Germline V gives CDR1 GTSNPN, CDR2 SVGIG (reference sequence). V lost 2 bases to trimming and J lost 4 bases, with 11 bases between them. CDR3 in DNA: TGTGCCTGGAGTTTTAACAGGGCCACCGGGGAGCTGTTTTTT. This codes for CAWSFNRATGELFF.

This clone was seen once. This chain connects TRBV11-3 to TRBJ2-1, with TRBD1 identical over 8 bases. V was pared by 5 bases and J by 0 bases, with 18 bases of the junction left unmatched. CDR3 length equals 20 residues. Per germline, CDR1 SGHNT and CDR2 YENEEA. Here the CDR3 reads CASSAKLGQGSMSSYNEQFF. In nucleotides, the CDR3 is TGTGCCAGCAGCGCGAAATTAGGACAGGGCTCCATGAGCTCCTACAATGAGCAGTTCTTC.

CDR3 region: CASSIGTSGGVQLAKNIQYF. The CDR3 DNA sequence: TGTGCCAGTAGTATCGGGACTAGCGGGGGGGTTCAACTAGCCAAAAACATTCAGTACTTC. This chain uses TRBV19 with TRBJ2-4; 16 nucleotides align to TRBD2. The CDR3 extends over 20 amino acids. The trim removed 3 bases at V and 0 bases at J, leaving 8 bases unmatched. Germline CDR1 is LNHDA and CDR2 is SQIVND (reference sequence).

The chain joins TRBV18 to TRBJ2-2; D possibly corresponds to TRBD2 (6 bases). Germline V gene data show CDR1 as KGHSH and CDR2 as LQKENI. The V gene lost 1 base and the J gene lost 1 base, with 10 bases spanning the gap. The CDR3 runs to 16 residues. CDR3 nucleotides: TGTGCCAGCTCACCACGGGACTCCCTGAACACCGGGGAGCTGTTTTTT. Its translation is CASSPRDSLNTGELFF.

This clone came up a few times. V usage is TRBV5-4 and J usage is TRBJ2-3; the D gene is possibly TRBD2 (5 bases). The CDR3 is 13 amino acids. The ends were cut back, 4 bases at V and 5 bases at J, with 11 bases in the middle. Germline CDR1 and CDR2: SGHNT and YYREEE (reference sequence). CDR3: CASSPPREDTQYF. CDR3 nucleotides: TGTGCCAGCAGCCCACCCCGGGAAGATACGCAGTATTTT.

This chain connects TRBV6-5 to TRBJ2-7, with D possibly being TRBD2 (7 bases). V dropped 6 bases and J dropped 8 bases, with 20 bases sitting between them. The germline gives CDR1 MNHEY, CDR2 SVGAGI. The CDR3 is 14 residues long. The chain's CDR3 is CASRPPGGDYKQYF. For the CDR3, the DNA is TGTGCCAGCAGGCCCCCGGGGGGCGACTATAAGCAGTACTTC.

The chain has TRBV19 and TRBJ2-7, with a weak D call TRBD1 (6 bases). Per germline, CDR1 LNHDA and CDR2 SQIVND (reference sequence). The CDR3 consists of 13 residues. V was pared by 4 bases and J by 3 bases, with 10 bases between. CDR3 sequence (DNA): TGTGCCAGTAGTAGACAGGTCAACTACGAGCAGTACTTC. This sequence encodes CASSRQVNYEQYF.

This clone showed up just once. The V gene is TRBV30, the J gene TRBJ2-3, with TRBD1 matching 10 bases. Germline V gives CDR1 GTSNPN, CDR2 SVGIG (reference sequence). The CDR3 runs to 14 residues. CDR3 nucleotides: TGTGCTTTGACAGGGGGCACCAGCACAGATACGCAGTATTTT. Translated: CALTGGTSTDTQYF.

The gene calls are TRBV15 and TRBJ2-7; the D gene is possibly TRBD1 (6 bases). Germline-derived CDR1 and CDR2 are LNHNV and YYDKDF (reference sequence). V gave up 2 bases and J gave up 5 bases, with 7 bases separating them. CDR3 length: 12 amino acids. CDR3 loop: CATSRTGNEQYF. The DNA for the CDR3 is TGTGCCACCAGCAGAACAGGGAACGAGCAGTACTTC. Complete variable domain (other parts from reference TRBV15 and TRBJ2-7): DAMVIQNPRYQVTQFGKPVTLSCSQTLNHNVMYWYQQKSSQAPKLLFHYYDKDFNNEADTPDNFQSRRPNTSFCFLDIRSPGLGDTAMYLCATSRTGNEQYFGPGTRLTVT.

The chain recombines TRBV7-2 with TRBJ2-7, with D possibly matching TRBD2 (6 bases). This CDR3 has 12 residues. The germline V and J ends were trimmed by 6 bases and 6 bases, with 12 bases remaining between them. The germline V gene has CDR1 SGHTA and CDR2 FQGNSA. Written as DNA, the CDR3 is TGTGCCAGCAGAACTCAGGGAGGCGAGCAGTACTTC. As protein: CASRTQGGEQYF.

J is TRBJ1-6 and V is TRBV18; TRBD1 agrees at 7 bases. V shed 4 bases and J 9 bases; nucleotides not matched to a gene: 12. The CDR3 sequence is 16 residues long. Germline V gene data show CDR1 as KGHSH and CDR2 as LQKENI. The CDR3 coding sequence is TGTGCCAGCTCACTCCGTGACAGGGTTGAAGGTTCACCCCTCCACTTT. Translating it yields CASSLRDRVEGSPLHF.

This clone was seen only a few times. The chain joins TRBV5-1 to TRBJ1-4, with 7 bases matching TRBD1. With V trimmed by 9 bases and J by 7 bases, 9 bases remained unmatched. The CDR3 runs to 13 residues. Germline V gives CDR1 SGHRS, CDR2 YFSETQ. In DNA form, the CDR3 reads TGCGCCACAAAACAGGGGAGCGGTGAAAAACTGTTTTTT. Protein sequence: CATKQGSGEKLFF.